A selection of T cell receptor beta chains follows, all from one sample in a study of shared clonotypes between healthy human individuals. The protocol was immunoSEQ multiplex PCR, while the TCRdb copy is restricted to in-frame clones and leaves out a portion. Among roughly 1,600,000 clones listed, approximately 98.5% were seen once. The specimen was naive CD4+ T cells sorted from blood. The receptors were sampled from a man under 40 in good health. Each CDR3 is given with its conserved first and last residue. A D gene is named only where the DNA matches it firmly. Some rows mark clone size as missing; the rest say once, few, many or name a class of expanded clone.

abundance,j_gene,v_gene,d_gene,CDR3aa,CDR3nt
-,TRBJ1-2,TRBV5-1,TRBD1,CASSSTGANYGYTF,TGCGCCAGCAGCTCTACAGGGGCCAACTATGGCTACACCTTC
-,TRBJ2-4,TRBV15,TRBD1,CATSRAGTGENIQYF,TGTGCCACCAGCAGAGCCGGGACAGGGGAAAACATTCAGTACTTC
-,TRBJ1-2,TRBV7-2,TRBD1,CASSLVFGQGANYGYTF,TGTGCCAGCAGCTTAGTTTTTGGGCAGGGGGCTAACTATGGCTACACCTTC
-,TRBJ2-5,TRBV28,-,CASSLVGAREYQETQYF,TGTGCCAGCAGTTTAGTAGGGGCTAGAGAGTACCAAGAGACCCAGTACTTC
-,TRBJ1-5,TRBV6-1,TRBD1,CASREDREQYQPQHF,TGTGCCAGCAGGGAAGACAGGGAGCAATATCAGCCCCAGCATTTT
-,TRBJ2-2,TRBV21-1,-,CASSPQGFATTGELFF,TGTGCCAGCAGCCCACAGGGTTTCGCGACTACCGGGGAGCTGTTTTTT
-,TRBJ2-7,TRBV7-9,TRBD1,CASSFQTGGEQYF,TGTGCCAGCAGCTTCCAGACAGGGGGCGAGCAGTACTTC
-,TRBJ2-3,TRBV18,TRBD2,CASELAAPQRDTQYF,TGTGCCAGCGAGCTAGCGGCTCCCCAAAGGGATACGCAGTATTTT
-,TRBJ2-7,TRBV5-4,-,CASSSASSYEQYF,TGTGCCAGCAGTAGTGCGAGCTCCTACGAGCAGTACTTC
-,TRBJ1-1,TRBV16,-,CASSQVDRNTEAFF,TGTGCCAGCAGCCAGGTGGACCGGAACACTGAAGCTTTCTTT
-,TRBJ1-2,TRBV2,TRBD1,CASSTTGGRSYGYTF,TGTGCCAGCAGTACCACAGGGGGCCGAAGCTATGGCTACACCTTC
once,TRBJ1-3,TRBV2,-,CASSVGVDGNTIYF,TGTGCCAGCAGTGTTGGGGTGGATGGAAACACCATATATTTT
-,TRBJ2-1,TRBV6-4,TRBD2,CASSVSGSSYNEQFF,TGTGCCAGCAGTGTTAGCGGGAGCTCCTACAATGAGCAGTTCTTC
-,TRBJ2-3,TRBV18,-,CASSPSGASTDTQYF,TGTGCCAGCTCACCTAGCGGTGCTAGCACAGATACGCAGTATTTT